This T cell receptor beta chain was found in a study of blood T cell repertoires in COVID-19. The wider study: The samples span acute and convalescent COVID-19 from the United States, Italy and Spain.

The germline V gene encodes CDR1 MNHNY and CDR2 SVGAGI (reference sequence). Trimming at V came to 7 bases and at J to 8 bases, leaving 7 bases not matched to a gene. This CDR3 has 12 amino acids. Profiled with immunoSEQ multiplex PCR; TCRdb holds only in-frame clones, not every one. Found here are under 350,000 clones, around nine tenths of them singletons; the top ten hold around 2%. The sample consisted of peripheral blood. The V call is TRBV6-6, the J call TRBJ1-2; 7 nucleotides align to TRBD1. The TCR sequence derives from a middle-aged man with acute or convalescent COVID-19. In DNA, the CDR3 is TGTGCCAGCAATACAAGGGGGCACGGCTACACCTTC. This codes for CASNTRGHGYTF.